Below are 12 T cell receptor beta chains sequenced from a single sample in a study of vaccination and CD4 T cells after COVID-19. Documented treatment: roughly 11-day PBMC culture with coronavirus spike peptide pools or control peptides (ViraFEST assay). Harvesting of the unexposed donor's CD4+ T cells predated the COVID-19 pandemic (2011-2018). The Oncomine TCR Beta short-read assay was applied to DNA of cultured CD4+ T cells. MiXCR, applied by TCRdb to the PCR reads, yields one record per CDR3 protein. This table has about 7,300 distinct CDR3 sequences, approximately 70% appearing once. Their antigens remain unidentified. The sample taken for sequencing was CD4+ T cells from blood, cultured in vitro. These receptors all come from a human donor in good health.

This clonotype was picked up one time. The chain uses TRBV11-2 and TRBJ1-1; 9 positions agree with TRBD1. CDR3 length equals 15 residues. Germline CDR1 reads SGHAT; CDR2 reads FQNNGV. Trimming at V came to 5 bases and at J to 4 bases, leaving 8 bases not matched to a gene. The CDR3 reads CASSLGQGMGTEAFF. CDR3 DNA: TGTGCCAGCAGCCTAGGACAGGGGATGGGCACTGAAGCTTTCTTT. The entire variable domain, with the rest obtained from reference TRBV11-2 and TRBJ1-1, is as follows: EAGVAQSPRYKIIEKRQSVAFWCNPISGHATLYWYQQILGQGPKLLIQFQNNGVVDDSQLPKDRFSAERLKGVDSTLKIQPAKLEDSAVYLCASSLGQGMGTEAFFGQGTRLTVV.

The rearrangement joins TRBV6-5 to TRBJ1-6; no definite D call. The length of the CDR3 is 14 residues. Germline CDR1 is MNHEY and CDR2 is SVGAGI. V was trimmed by 2 bases and J by 10 bases, leaving 12 bases between them. The CDR3 sequence is CASSYNGMRSPLHF. The CDR3 bases are TGTGCCAGCAGTTACAACGGGATGAGGTCACCCCTCCACTTT.

The chain recombines TRBV19 with TRBJ1-1, with D possibly matching TRBD1 (5 bases). Germline V gene sequence: CDR1 LNHDA, CDR2 SQIVND (reference sequence). The CDR3 consists of 12 residues. Between the trimmed V and J ends, which lost 7 bases and 5 bases, there was a span of 11 bases. The CDR3 spells CASTTGLTEAFF. The CDR3 region has the DNA TGTGCCAGTACCACGGGACTAACTGAAGCTTTCTTT. Based on the CDR3 plus reference TRBV19 and TRBJ1-1, the full variable domain is DGGITQSPKYLFRKEGQNVTLSCEQNLNHDAMYWYRQDPGQGLRLIYYSQIVNDFQKGDIAEGYSVSREKKESFPLTVTSAQKNPTAFYLCASTTGLTEAFFGQGTRLTVV.

The rearrangement joins TRBV28 to TRBJ1-1; no clear D gene. The CDR3 has 12 amino acids. Germline CDR1 reads MDHEN; CDR2 reads SYDVKM. V was clipped by 1 base and J by 2 bases, with 2 bases between them. The CDR3 DNA follows: TGTGCCAGCAGTTTATTTAACACTGAAGCTTTCTTT. Amino acids: CASSLFNTEAFF.

This clonotype was seen a handful of times. The chain carries TRBV7-9 and TRBJ1-1, with TRBD1 identical over 7 bases. Losses at the gene ends were 4 bases for V and 1 base for J; bases not matched to a gene: 6. CDR3 length: 15 residues. Looked up from germline, CDR1 is SEHNR and CDR2 is FQNEAQ (reference sequence). CDR3 DNA: TGTGCCAGCAGCTCGGGACAGCTCTCGAACACTGAAGCTTTCTTT. It codes for CASSSGQLSNTEAFF.

The J gene is TRBJ1-6, the V gene TRBV6-1; 8 bases are shared with TRBD1. CDR1 MNHNS and CDR2 SASEGT come from the germline V gene. The length of the CDR3 is 17 residues. V lost 8 bases, J lost 0 bases, and 9 bases stayed unmatched. For the CDR3, the DNA is TGTGCCAGCTCGGACAGGGCTCCGAGCTCCTATAATTCACCCCTCCACTTT. Its translation is CASSDRAPSSYNSPLHF.

The CDR3 sequence: CASSRTGVTNQPQHF. CDR3 in DNA: TGTGCCAGCAGTCGGACAGGGGTCACCAATCAGCCCCAGCATTTT. The V gene is TRBV6-1, the J gene TRBJ1-5, with TRBD1 identical over 9 bases. Germline CDR1 is MNHNS and CDR2 is SASEGT. Trimming at V came to 5 bases and at J to 3 bases, leaving 5 bases not matched to a gene. The CDR3 is 15 residues long.

The chain carries TRBV20-1 and TRBJ1-2; 9 bases map to TRBD1. V was clipped by 5 bases and J by 5 bases; unmatched bases: 6. Per the germline V gene, CDR1 is DFQATT and CDR2 is SNEGSKA (reference sequence). The CDR3 sequence is 13 residues long. CDR3 in amino acids: CSAYRGQGYGYTF. The DNA for the CDR3 is TGCAGTGCTTACAGGGGGCAAGGGTATGGCTACACCTTC.

The V call is TRBV7-2, the J call TRBJ2-7; either TRBD1 or TRBD2 may fit D (5 bases each). There are 14 residues in the CDR3. V was clipped by 3 bases and J by 2 bases, with 11 bases between them. Germline assignment: CDR1 SGHTA and CDR2 FQGNSA. The CDR3 DNA is TGTGCCAGCAGCTTGGCTGGGGGACCCTACGAGCAGTACTTC. It encodes CASSLAGGPYEQYF.

This rearrangement joins TRBV19 to TRBJ1-5, with D possibly TRBD1 on 6 matching bases. Deletions cut 7 bases from V and 4 bases from J, with 14 bases between. CDR3 length equals 14 residues. Germline CDR1 is LNHDA and CDR2 is SQIVND (reference sequence). The CDR3 nucleotides read TGTGCCAGTAATCCCGGGACAAGAAATCAGCCCCAGCATTTT. Translation: CASNPGTRNQPQHF.

Notes on this clonotype: One junction end disagrees with the germline gene, perhaps due to a read error. The V and J genes are TRBV7-9 and TRBJ1-2, with TRBD1 identical over 11 bases. The germline V gene has CDR1 SEHNR and CDR2 FQNEAQ (reference sequence). This CDR3 spans 21 amino acids. CDR3 sequence: CASSSITLSSDRGLLWDGYTF. The DNA of the CDR3 is TGCGCCAGCAGCTCCATCACTCTAAGCTCGGACAGGGGGCTCCTATGGGATGGCTACACCTTC.

This clonotype was counted only a few times. This chain links TRBV20-1 with TRBJ2-1; 9 bases agree with TRBD2. CDR3 length: 15 amino acids. Trimming cost V 4 bases and J 4 bases; bases outside gene matches: 8. Germline CDR1 reads DFQATT; CDR2 reads SNEGSKA (reference sequence). CDR3 region: CSATALAGYYNEQFF. CDR3 bases: TGCAGTGCTACCGCCCTAGCGGGGTATTACAATGAGCAGTTCTTC.